This T cell receptor beta chain was identified in a study of graft-versus-host responses after intestinal transplantation. General study results and limits: Analysis identified GvH clones in recipient marrow, with some appearing first in ileum or blood.

Produced via immunoSEQ multiplex PCR; TCRdb's table is partial and in-frame only. The sample records 8,900 or so clones, 93% being singletons. Trimming removed 0 bases from V and 2 bases from J, with 3 bases in between. CDR1 is SEHNR, CDR2 FQNEAQ, per germline (reference sequence). The CDR3 has 13 amino acids. Turning to this clone: Its antigen is still unknown.

V gene TRBV7-9 combines with J gene TRBJ2-3, with D hard to call. This TCR was sampled from a human patient who received an intestinal transplant, so some T cells may come from the graft donor. The starting material was PBMCs, obtained 11 days after intestinal transplantation. As DNA, the CDR3 is TGTGCCAGCAGCTTAGCTCTCACAGATACGCAGTATTTT. Encoded protein: CASSLALTDTQYF.